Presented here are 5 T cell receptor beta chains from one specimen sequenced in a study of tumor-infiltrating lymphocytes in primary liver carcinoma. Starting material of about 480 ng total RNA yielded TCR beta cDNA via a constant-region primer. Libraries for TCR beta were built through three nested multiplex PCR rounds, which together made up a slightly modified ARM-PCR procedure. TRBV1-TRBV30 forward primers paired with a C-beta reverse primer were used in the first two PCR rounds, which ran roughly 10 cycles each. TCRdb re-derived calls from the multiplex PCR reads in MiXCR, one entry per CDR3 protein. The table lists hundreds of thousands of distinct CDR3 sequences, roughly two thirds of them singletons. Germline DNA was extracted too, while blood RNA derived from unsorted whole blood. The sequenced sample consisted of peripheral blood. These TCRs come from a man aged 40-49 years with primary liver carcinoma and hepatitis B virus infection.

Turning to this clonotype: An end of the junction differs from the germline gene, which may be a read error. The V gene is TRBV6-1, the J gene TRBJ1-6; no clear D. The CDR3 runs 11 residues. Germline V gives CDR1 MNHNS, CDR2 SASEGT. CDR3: CANSTPSPPHF. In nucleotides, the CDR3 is TGTGCCAACAGTACCCCCTCACCCCCCCACTTT.

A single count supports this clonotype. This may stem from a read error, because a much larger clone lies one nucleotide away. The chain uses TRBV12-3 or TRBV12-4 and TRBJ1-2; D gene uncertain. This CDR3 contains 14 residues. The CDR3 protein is CASSLHRAASGNTF. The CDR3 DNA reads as TGTGCCAGCAGTTTACACAGAGCCGCCTCTGGCAACACCTTC.

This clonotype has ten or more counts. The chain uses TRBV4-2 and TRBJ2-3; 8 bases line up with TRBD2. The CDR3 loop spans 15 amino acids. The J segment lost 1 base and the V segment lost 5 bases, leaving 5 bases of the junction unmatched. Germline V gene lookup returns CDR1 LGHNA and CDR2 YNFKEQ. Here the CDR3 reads CASSYQAGGTDTQYF. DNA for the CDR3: TGTGCCAGCAGCTATCAAGCGGGAGGCACAGATACGCAGTATTTT.

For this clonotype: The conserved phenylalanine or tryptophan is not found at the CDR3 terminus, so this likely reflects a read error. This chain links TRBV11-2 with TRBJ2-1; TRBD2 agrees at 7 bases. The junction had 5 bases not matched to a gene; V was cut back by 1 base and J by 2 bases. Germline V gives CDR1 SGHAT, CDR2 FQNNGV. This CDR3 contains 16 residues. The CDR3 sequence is CASSLGSRGAYNEQFS. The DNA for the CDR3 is TGTGCCAGCAGCTTAGGTAGCCGGGGGGCCTACAATGAGCAGTTCTCC.

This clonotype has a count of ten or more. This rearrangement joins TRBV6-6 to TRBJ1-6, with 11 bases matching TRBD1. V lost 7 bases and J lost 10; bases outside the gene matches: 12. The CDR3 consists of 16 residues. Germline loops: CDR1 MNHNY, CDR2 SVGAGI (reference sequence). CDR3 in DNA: TGTGCCAGCATAAGATTTCCGGGACAGGGGGACTCACCCCTCCACTTT. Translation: CASIRFPGQGDSPLHF.